The subject of this entry is one T cell receptor (beta chain). Clones were sequenced by immunoSEQ multiplex PCR, and TCRdb holds only the in-frame ones, with some missing. The sample shows approximately 640,000 clones, around 72% of them seen only once. The entry originates in a study of shared clonotypes between healthy human individuals. There are 16 residues in the CDR3. Looked up from germline, CDR1 is SNHLY and CDR2 is FYNNEI. The J segment lost 4 bases and the V segment lost 8 bases, leaving 10 bases of the junction unmatched. Sequenced: memory CD4+ T cells sorted from blood. The subset denotes: CD45RA-negative fraction. This sequence was found in a woman aged 25 to 39 in good health. The chain couples TRBV2 to TRBJ2-3, with TRBD1 matching 12 bases. The DNA for the CDR3 is TGTGCCAGCGAATTGGGGACAGGGGGCATGGCAGATACGCAGTATTTT. Translation gives CASELGTGGMADTQYF.